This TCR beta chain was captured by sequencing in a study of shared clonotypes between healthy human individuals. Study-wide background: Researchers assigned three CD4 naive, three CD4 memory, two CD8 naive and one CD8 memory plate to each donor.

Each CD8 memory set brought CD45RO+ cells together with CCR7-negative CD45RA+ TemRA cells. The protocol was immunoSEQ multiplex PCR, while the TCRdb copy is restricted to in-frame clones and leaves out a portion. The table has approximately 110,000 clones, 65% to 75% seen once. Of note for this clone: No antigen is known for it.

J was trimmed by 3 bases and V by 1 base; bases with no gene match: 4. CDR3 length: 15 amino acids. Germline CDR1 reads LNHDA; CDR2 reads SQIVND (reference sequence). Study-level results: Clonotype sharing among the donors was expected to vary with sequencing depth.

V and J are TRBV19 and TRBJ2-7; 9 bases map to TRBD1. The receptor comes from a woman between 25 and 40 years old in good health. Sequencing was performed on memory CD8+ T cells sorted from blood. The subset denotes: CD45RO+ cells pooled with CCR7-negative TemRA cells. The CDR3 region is CASSIGGQGFYEQYF. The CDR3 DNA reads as TGTGCCAGTAGTATAGGGGGACAGGGCTTCTACGAGCAGTACTTC.